This entry lists 10 T cell receptor beta chains sequenced from one sample in a study of blood T cells in healthy people across ages. The second PCR ran roughly 6 to 11 cycles with a sample-barcoded 5' primer and J-beta primers. TCRdb passed the 5' RACE reads through MiXCR, listing each CDR3 protein once. The table has some 670,000 distinct CDR3 sequences, under 65% seen once. The sequenced sample was blood. These TCRs come from a woman older than 75 in good health.

The V call is TRBV7-9, the J call TRBJ1-2, with 11 positions matching TRBD1. This CDR3 region has 15 residues. The V gene end was trimmed by 5 bases and the J gene end by 7 bases; junction bases not matched to a gene: 9. Germline V lookup: CDR1 SEHNR, CDR2 FQNEAQ (reference sequence). The CDR3 is CASSPGTGGTAGYTF. The CDR3 bases are TGTGCCAGCAGCCCCGGGACAGGGGGAACGGCTGGCTACACCTTC.

The table lists this clonotype with many counts. The chain joins TRBV21-1 to TRBJ2-5. TRBV21-1 is termed a pseudogene. The CDR3 sequence is 11 residues long. The CDR3 region is CASSKQETQYF. CDR3 nucleotides: TGTGCCAGCAGCAAACAAGAGACCCAGTACTTC.

The CDR3 DNA reads as TGTGCCAGCAGTGATGAGCAGGTCAAACTAAGCTCTGGGGCCAACGTCCTGACTTTC. It encodes CASSDEQVKLSSGANVLTF. The J gene is TRBJ2-6, the V gene TRBV2; D remains unclear. Germline V lookup: CDR1 SNHLY, CDR2 FYNNEI. V lost 3 bases, J lost 0 bases, and 18 bases lay in between. This CDR3 contains 19 residues.

This clonotype was picked up many times. This chain connects TRBV21-1 to TRBJ2-4. TRBV21-1 is assigned pseudogene status. The CDR3 runs 13 residues. The DNA for the CDR3 is TGTGCCAGCAGCAATAAGGATAGAAACATTCAGTACTTC. It specifies CASSNKDRNIQYF.

V and J are TRBV14 and TRBJ1-6; 7 bases match TRBD1. The CDR3 is 13 amino acids. The junction had 6 bases not matched to a gene; V was cut back by 6 bases and J by 10 bases. The germline gives CDR1 SGHDN, CDR2 FVKESK. The CDR3 sequence: CASRRGPGSPLHF. CDR3 coding DNA: TGTGCCAGCAGAAGGGGGCCGGGATCACCCCTCCACTTT.

V gene TRBV25-1 combines with J gene TRBJ2-1, with TRBD1 as a possible D gene (6 bases). Trimming removed 3 bases from V and 4 bases from J, with 16 bases in between. The CDR3 covers 16 residues. Germline-derived CDR1 and CDR2 are MGHDK and SYGVNS. The CDR3 loop is CASSDVRGPDYNEQFF. In nucleotides, the CDR3 is TGTGCCAGCAGTGACGTCAGGGGTCCCGATTACAATGAGCAGTTCTTC.

The chain employs TRBV6-1 and TRBJ1-4; TRBD1 agrees at 10 bases. V shed 4 bases and J 8 bases; nucleotides not matched to a gene: 4. Germline CDR1 reads MNHNS; CDR2 reads SASEGT. The CDR3 extends over 14 amino acids. CDR3 DNA: TGTGCCAGCAGTGGGGACAGGGGCGGGGAAAAACTGTTTTTT. Its protein is CASSGDRGGEKLFF.

This clonotype was counted many times. This chain uses TRBV7-2 with TRBJ2-1; 8 bases fit TRBD2. V trimming: 5 bases; J trimming: 15 bases; junction bases outside the gene matches: 6. The germline gives CDR1 SGHTA, CDR2 FQGNSA. CDR3 length: 11 amino acids. The CDR3 nucleotides are TGTGCCAGCAGCGAACTAGCGGCGGCGTTCTTC. It encodes CASSELAAAFF.

This clonotype was detected many times. The gene calls are TRBV6-5 and TRBJ2-5; 8 bases agree with TRBD1. Per germline, CDR1 MNHEY and CDR2 SVGAGI. CDR3 length equals 16 residues. With V trimmed by 0 bases and J by 2 bases, 5 bases remained unmatched. The CDR3 nucleotides are TGTGCCAGCAGTTACTCTCTGGGGACAGGACAAGAGACCCAGTACTTC. Translated: CASSYSLGTGQETQYF.

This clonotype appeared a few times. This rearrangement joins TRBV25-1 to TRBJ1-2, with a tentative D call TRBD1 (5 bases). The V end lost 4 bases, the J end lost 4 bases, and 16 bases lay between the germline ends. The germline V gene encodes CDR1 MGHDK and CDR2 SYGVNS. This CDR3 is built from 15 residues. The chain's CDR3 is CASSAHRDVSYGYTF. The CDR3 nucleotides are TGTGCCAGCAGTGCACACCGGGACGTTAGCTATGGCTACACCTTC.